One T cell receptor beta chain is described in this entry. What antigen it recognizes has not been identified. The sample holds no much larger clone one base away, and base qualities are not on file. To prepare the library, 5' RACE was applied. TCRdb lists the instrument as Illumina HiSeq 2500. A second PCR of roughly 7 to 11 cycles was performed with a sample-barcoded 5' primer and a J-beta primer mix. A template-switch 5' adaptor carrying 12 random nucleotides introduced a unique molecular identifier onto each TCR beta cDNA molecule. Each sample yielded at least 2.5 million CDR3-containing paired-end reads. First-strand cDNA was synthesized from all RNA with the Mint cDNA synthesis kit, primed by a TRBC-specific oligonucleotide. Following uracil-DNA glycosylase treatment, all cDNA underwent a first 18-cycle PCR with the universal primers M1SS and BC2_uni_R. The paper's data handling went like this. Normalization of each sample was performed by random selection of 1 million high-quality reads, each carrying a distinct molecular identifier. Reads sharing molecular identifiers were discarded rather than binned into consensus sequences. MiTCR, run with a Q25 quality threshold and the strictest error-elimination algorithm, handled CDR3 identification, clonotype clustering and error correction. A nonparametric unseen species model with Euler transformation was used to estimate lower-bound total TCR beta diversity. Starting from the raw public reads, TCRdb applied fastp trimming at Q25, assembled clones with MiXCR and retained in-frame beta chains. Every entry covers one CDR3 protein and lists the most common genes and DNA from its rows. The V and J calls were determined by TCRdb, not by the authors. The sample profile shows about 1 million distinct CDR3 sequences; 40% to 55% of them were found once. The ten largest clonotypes hold approximately 20% of the sample.

These data are taken from a study of blood T cells in healthy people across ages (dated by TCRdb to 2013 to 2016). For context, the study as a whole: In model experiments, template switching captured about one uniquely barcoded TCR beta cDNA molecule for every two T cells. For two donors (one aged 18 to 30 and one aged 80 or older), the study analyzed two additional independent replicas of 1 million unique cDNA reads from the same blood draw. The donors were divided into four age groups: young (average around 15 years), middle-aged (approximately 42), aged (under 70) and long-lived (roughly 82). To track age-related changes in TCR beta repertoire diversity, the study relied on deep sequencing normalized with unique cDNA molecular identifiers. Donors of different ages were randomly distributed across sequencing lanes to avoid experimental bias. Paper-wide results and their limitations: Estimates of total diversity based on one million sequenced T cells were considered lower bounds and underestimates. Bulk unsorted PBMC profiling prevented conclusive comparison of naive and antigen-experienced compartments. Observed TCR beta diversity per million T cells fell roughly linearly with age, and a significant reduction was already apparent by age roughly 41. Because donor CMV infection status was unknown, age-related changes in expanded clonotypes were potentially confounded. Compared with the aged group, the long-lived group had more naive CD4+ T cells, fewer expanded clones and increased TCR diversity, a pattern suggesting age selection. There was a strong correlation between observed TCR beta diversity and the percentage of naive T cells measured by flow cytometry.

Donors were 39 systemically healthy Caucasian individuals from Russia aged roughly 6 to 100 years. Roughly 10 milliliters of peripheral blood were collected from each donor into EDTA-treated Vacutainer tubes. PBMCs were isolated by Ficoll-Paque density-gradient centrifugation, with at least 6.5 million obtained per sample. Total RNA, at least 6 micrograms per sample, was extracted from PBMCs with Trizol reagent. For every donor, an aliquot of PBMCs went through flow cytometry to measure the percentages of naive CD45RAhigh/CD27high T cells. This sequence originates from a woman aged 55-70 years in good health. The sample consisted of blood.

The nucleotide sequence is given as TGTGCCAGCGGGGACAGGAATCTCTATGGCTACACCTTC. This sequence encodes CASGDRNLYGYTF. The chain joins TRBV6-5 to TRBJ1-2, with TRBD1 matching 8 junction bases. Germline trimming amounts to 8 bases on V and 4 bases on J, with 6 as the count of junction bases outside the gene matches. The CDR1 and CDR2 encoded by the germline V gene are MNHEY and SVGAGI. The CDR3, cysteine through phenylalanine, is 13 amino acids long. Only the CDR3 part of the read is kept: 39 bases, read in frame from the first base.